Sequencing of this T cell receptor beta chain was carried out in a study of cytomegalovirus exposure and HLA in healthy donors (dated by TCRdb to the late 2010s). Notes on the research overall: In an earlier analysis of several hundred of the donors, around 300 Gb of sequence data and roughly 100 million unique TCR beta sequences from about 179 million T cells were reported. Around 330 gigabases of sequencing data and 70 million to 95 million unique TCR sequences made up an early release that covered several hundred HLA-typed donors. Among the roughly 390 genotyped donors, roughly 80% belonged to the genetic ancestry cluster associated with self-reported Caucasian donors. The aim of the study was to test whether cataloging public T cell receptors could identify signatures of past pathogen exposure. The study used immunosequencing to profile the T cell repertoires of 666 subjects and linked those repertoires to cytomegalovirus serostatus. Besides the first cohort of roughly 700 subjects, a separate validation cohort made up of over 95 different subjects was used. High-throughput TCR immunosequencing, statistical association of individual TCRs with disease status, and machine learning were combined to predict cytomegalovirus infection status. A later analysis re-examined previously published TCR beta repertoires from 600 to 700 donors and added high-resolution HLA genotyping to investigate patterns of TCR occurrence. Rather than drawing on any new phenotypic data, the later analysis identified candidate immune exposures from TCR beta sequences and the way those sequences occurred across donors. In an earlier analysis of about 590 of the donors, high-throughput TCR beta sequencing was used to judge whether each TCR beta V gene segment behaved as functional or pseudogenic. Donor age, sex, ethnicity and CMV serostatus were compiled alongside the repertoire data. In a later genetic analysis, genome-wide SNP genotypes for about 65% of the roughly 670 donors were used, and that subset was treated as a discovery cohort. All discovery cohort repertoires had been generated using a single sequencing platform. Both class I and class II loci were covered by HLA typing, at four-digit resolution. Typing coverage differed by locus: A, B, C, DRB1 and DQB1 were typed in roughly 629-630 donors, DQA1 in about 510, DPA1 in 600 to 610, and DPB1 in 450 to 490. Roughly five DR-DQ haplotypes were treated as single units for association and clustering because of strong linkage in the cohort. Across approximately 400 genotyped donors of the cohort, an average of approximately 200,000 unique TCR beta nucleotide sequences per donor were sequenced, and 15% to 20% of those sequences were non-productive. General study outcomes and caveats: A further reported finding was that TCR beta sequences accurately predicted the HLA-A and HLA-B alleles for most subjects in the first cohort. In a later analysis, TCR association rates were found to vary across HLA loci, with the most associated TCRs seen for DRB1 alleles and the fewest for HLA-C alleles. Only TCR beta chains were sequenced in this cohort, and the absence of alpha or paired-chain data limited detectable features. HLA typing was unavailable for some donors at each locus, so association tests used only the typed subset. Specific HLA alleles were associated with over 15,000 TCR beta sequences at a false discovery rate of 0.05 in a later analysis. The study listed 150 to 200 TCR beta chains as associated with cytomegalovirus. CMV serostatus was the only immune exposure information available for the cohort. In a later analysis, several top co-occurrence clusters were reported to appear linked to parvovirus B19, influenza, CMV and Epstein-Barr virus. Linkage disequilibrium might explain the correlated functional status among segregating V segments, but an unknown experimental factor could not be ruled out. An association between a missense DCLRE1C variant and V-gene and J-gene trimming of TCR beta chains was found in a later genetic analysis and replicated in an independent cohort. A later genetic analysis reported fewer N-insertions in productive TCRs among donors in an Asian-associated ancestry cluster than the roughly 670-donor mean. In a later analysis, HLA-associated TCR beta chains were found to be more clonally expanded and to have lower generation probabilities than equally common non-associated chains. The classifier was reported to diagnose cytomegalovirus status with high specificity and sensitivity in both the original cohort and the validation cohort. According to a later analysis, most CMV-associated TCR beta chains appeared to be HLA-restricted, and the HLA associations seemed to be driven largely by CMV exposure. Some IMGT-functional V segments, including TRBV6-2 and TRBV6-3, could not be distinguished by the 87-base-pair reads and were therefore excluded. Sequencing depth was assumed to be roughly uniform across donors in the presence/absence analyses, though that assumption may not hold. In an earlier analysis of about 600 of the donors, most TCR beta V segments appeared in productive rearrangements about 90% or about 30% of the time, broadly matching IMGT annotations. In vitro tests confirmed that a few of the cytomegalovirus-associated TCR beta chains recognize cytomegalovirus antigens. According to the authors, the approach could potentially be generalized to other disease states and immunological phenotypes. Most TCR sequences were observed very rarely across donors, whereas some public TCRs were present in many individuals. The sequencing pipeline was judged likely to have produced a cluster of highly shared sequence variants as a technical artifact. Strong co-occurrence of HLA alleles, especially DR and DQ, made assigning TCR associations to individual alleles difficult. Because counts were too low, about 18 rarely observed V segments, including chromosome 9 orphons, were excluded from the earlier analysis of 500 to 700 of the donors.

Receptor amplification or capture employed the immunoSEQ multiplex PCR assay. The multiplex PCR relied on a mix of 60 forward primers for TCR Vbeta segments and 13 reverse primers for TCR Jbeta segments. Amplification of the CDR3 region of rearranged TCR beta genes was performed with a multiplex PCR assay on genomic DNA. Amplified TCR beta libraries were sequenced as 87-base-pair reads on the Illumina HiSeq System. The paper's processing steps were these. A later analysis tallied around 82 million unique TCR beta chains across the 650 to 750 repertoires, and roughly 11 million of those chains were shared by two or more donors. To remove PCR and sequencing errors, raw reads were error-corrected and collapsed into unique sequences using a nearest-neighbor algorithm that merged closely related sequences. To assign V, D and J gene segments, CDR3 sequences were aligned to IMGT reference sequences. For a sequence to be retained, a match of at least six nucleotides to both a V gene segment and a J gene segment was required. A rearrangement counted as productive if the CDR3 had no stop codons and remained in frame with V and J, and every other rearrangement counted as non-productive. CDR3 was defined by IMGT convention, running from the second conserved V-encoded cysteine to the conserved J-encoded phenylalanine. Sequences without an unambiguous match to a single V gene segment were excluded from the earlier analysis of 587 of the donors. An earlier analysis of fewer than 650 of the donors classified V segments as functional when productive rearrangements were above 56.7% and as segregating when the standard deviation between donors was above 5%. A statistical classification framework was built for diagnosing cytomegalovirus status from the catalog of TCR beta chain sequences. In a later analysis, TCR nucleotide sequences were compared against IMGT/GENE-DB human TR gene sequences so that V and J genes could be assigned. Using the TCRdist pipeline, a later analysis assigned CDR3 sequences along with most-parsimonious VDJ recombination scenarios. In a later analysis, each TCR beta chain was defined by its CDR3 amino acid sequence together with its V-gene family, and reads without a unique V-gene family were excluded. A later analysis removed 450 to 600 highly shared, low-generation-probability nucleotide sequences to deal with suspected cross-contamination and a sequencing artifact. A later analysis calculated a clonal expansion index for each public chain from normalized within-repertoire ranks of inferred template counts. In a later analysis, generation probabilities were computed using a VDJ recombination model fitted to out-of-frame rearrangements, and the results were checked against IGoR. In a later analysis, TCR-TCR, TCR-HLA and TCR-CMV co-occurrence was scored with hypergeometric tests, and a repertoire-size bias correction was applied to TCR pairs. To estimate false discovery rates, a later analysis permuted the HLA or CMV assignments 20 times. In a later analysis, co-occurring TCRs were grouped using DBSCAN, with TCRdist sequence similarity added in when clustering inside HLA-allele-positive subsets. Repertoires with fewer than 30,000 or more than 120,000 public chains, plus five repertoires with anomalous nucleotide sharing, were excluded from co-occurrence clustering. TCRdb carries this immuneACCESS record with in-frame sequences only. Its versions omit some clonotypes, under half of them owing to an unresolved V gene in the studies checked, with the rest unexplained. That table gives V, J and clone size, and the DNA gave D and trimming. Present in this sample are 150,000 to 170,000 clones, 75% to 85% of which were seen just once. Around 5.2% of the sample is taken by the ten largest.

Taken from the germline V gene, the CDR1 and CDR2 loops are MNHEY and SVGAGI. The CDR3, cysteine through phenylalanine, is 13 amino acids long. Only CDR3 DNA remains: 39 bases, in frame from the first base. V is shortened by 6 bases, J by 7 bases, and the region joining them spans 13 bases. With respect to this clone: Its antigen specificity is not known. No clone much larger than this one lies a single base away; base qualities are absent.

In total, 630 or so healthy bone marrow donors made up the cohort. Cohort members were all nominally healthy when sampled, although unrecorded immune exposures were likely present. The donor tested CMV seropositive, placing the donor among the approximately 290 seropositive members of the cohort. Every donor gave a peripheral blood sample, and the peripheral blood mononuclear cells from that sample were used for TCR beta sequencing. Genomic DNA was extracted from the blood cell samples with the Qiagen DNeasy Blood Extraction Kit. The sequence was obtained from a woman in her 40s in good health and CMV-seropositive. The sample taken for sequencing was PBMCs. Rearrangement joined TRBV6-5 to TRBJ2-1; the D segment could be TRBD2, given 7 matching bases. The CDR3 here reads CASRRGGGNEQFF. The sequenced DNA is TGTGCCAGCAGGAGGGGAGGGGGAAATGAGCAGTTCTTC.